The next 23 T cell receptor beta chains were all read from a single sample in a study of response to subunit inactivated influenza vaccine. One entry per CDR3 protein results from TCRdb running MiXCR on the RT-PCR reads. This table holds hundreds of thousands of distinct CDR3 sequences, about 15% found once. The sequencing here drew on CD4+ T cells sorted from PBMCs, taken about 23 months after vaccination. The receptors were gathered from a man aged 50-75 years who received an inactivated influenza vaccine.

This clonotype appeared many times. The chain links TRBV28 to TRBJ2-5; TRBD2 matches at 8 bases. The CDR3 loop spans 14 amino acids. Germline CDR1 MDHEN, CDR2 SYDVKM. Unmatched junction bases numbered 8, after V lost 8 bases and J lost 3 bases. The CDR3 sequence: CASQPGGREETQYF. The CDR3 DNA reads TGTGCCAGCCAACCGGGAGGGAGGGAAGAGACCCAGTACTTC.

This rearrangement joins TRBV7-9 to TRBJ2-1; 9 bases agree with TRBD2. The ends lost 2 bases at V and 10 bases at J; junction bases unmatched: 9. This CDR3 contains 15 residues. Germline assignment: CDR1 SEHNR and CDR2 FQNEAQ (reference sequence). The chain's CDR3 is CASSLSSGVSGEQFF. The CDR3 nucleotides are TGTGCCAGCAGCTTATCTAGCGGGGTCTCAGGAGAGCAGTTCTTC.

In its sample, this clonotype was seen a few times. The rearrangement uses TRBV7-2 and TRBJ1-2; D is unclear. The V end was cut by 5 bases, the J end by 7 bases, with 14 bases between. The CDR3 has 13 amino acids. The germline CDR1 and CDR2 sequences are SGHTA and FQGNSA. The CDR3 DNA sequence: TGTGCCAGCAGCCCGGTTCAGAATCCTGGCTACACCTTC. Translated, it gives CASSPVQNPGYTF.

The rearrangement joins TRBV3-1 to TRBJ2-2, with a possible D match to TRBD1 (6 bases). Trimming removed 0 bases at V and 4 bases at J, with 9 bases between. The CDR3 runs 15 residues. Germline values: CDR1 LGHDT, CDR2 YNNKEL (reference sequence). The CDR3 here is CASSQEGGFTGELFF. The CDR3 bases are TGTGCCAGCAGCCAAGAAGGGGGTTTCACCGGGGAGCTGTTTTTT.

This sequence joins TRBV20-1 and TRBJ2-7, with 9 positions matching TRBD2. There are 13 residues in the CDR3. V lost 3 bases and J lost 5; bases outside the gene matches: 5. CDR1 DFQATT and CDR2 SNEGSKA come from the germline V gene (reference sequence). CDR3 bases: TGCAGTGCTAGTAGCGGGAGCCCCAACGAGCAGTACTTC. Translated, it gives CSASSGSPNEQYF.

This clonotype occurred a few times. The J gene is TRBJ1-6, the V gene TRBV5-1; 7 bases fit TRBD1. CDR1 and CDR2 (germline): SGHRS, YFSETQ. Losses at the gene ends were 4 bases for V and 4 bases for J; bases not matched to a gene: 5. CDR3 length: 15 amino acids. DNA of the CDR3: TGCGCCAGCAGCCCTGAGACAGGGTATAATTCACCCCTCCACTTT. Translated, it gives CASSPETGYNSPLHF. The full variable domain, in which reference TRBV5-1 and TRBJ1-6 provide the parts outside the CDR3, is KAGVTQTPRYLIKTRGQQVTLSCSPISGHRSVSWYQQTPGQGLQFLFEYFSETQRNKGNFPGRFSGRQFSNSRSEMNVSTLELGDSALYLCASSPETGYNSPLHFGNGTRLTVT.

This clonotype came up a few times. V is TRBV19 and J is TRBJ2-7; the D call may be TRBD1 or TRBD2 (6 bases each). CDR3 length: 12 amino acids. From germline, CDR1 is LNHDA and CDR2 SQIVND (reference sequence). Trimming shortened V by 6 bases and J by 5 bases, and 11 bases separated the two germline ends. The CDR3 is CASRNREDEQYF. The CDR3, as DNA: TGTGCCAGTAGGAACAGGGAGGACGAGCAGTACTTC.

This chain links TRBV6-1 with TRBJ2-4; D may be TRBD1 (5 bases). The V gene lost 7 bases and the J gene lost 4 bases, with 17 bases spanning the gap. Per the germline V gene, CDR1 is MNHNS and CDR2 is SASEGT. The CDR3 is made up of 15 amino acids. The CDR3 DNA reads as TGTGCCAGCATGACGTCTTGGGGCATGAAAAACATTCAGTACTTC. Protein product: CASMTSWGMKNIQYF.

The table lists this clonotype with a few counts. V and J are TRBV28 and TRBJ2-7; 9 bases line up with TRBD2. Trimming removed 2 bases from V and 7 bases from J; junction bases left unmatched: 6. This CDR3 contains 14 residues. The V gene's germline CDR1 is MDHEN and CDR2 SYDVKM. The CDR3 here is CASSLAGGSREQYF. The CDR3 region has the DNA TGTGCCAGCAGTTTAGCGGGAGGGAGTAGGGAGCAGTACTTC.

This clonotype was detected only a few times. The rearrangement uses TRBV19 and TRBJ2-4; the match to TRBD1 covers 8 bases. Germline CDR1 LNHDA, CDR2 SQIVND (reference sequence). CDR3 length equals 14 residues. With 8 bases clipped from V and 4 bases from J, the junction kept 7 bases outside the gene matches. CDR3: CASSSGGSKNIQYF. Here the CDR3 DNA reads TGTGCCAGTTCTTCAGGGGGCAGTAAAAACATTCAGTACTTC.

The CDR3 DNA reads as TGTGCCACCAGCCGGGCTGGGGCAGATACGCAGTATTTT. Residues: CATSRAGADTQYF. The chain employs TRBV24-1 and TRBJ2-3; D remains ambiguous. This CDR3 is built from 13 residues. The V end lost 7 bases, the J end lost 4 bases, and 11 bases lay between the germline ends. Germline lookup yields CDR1 KGHDR and CDR2 SFDVKD.

The V gene is TRBV4-2, the J gene TRBJ2-1; 12 bases align to TRBD2. The germline CDR1 and CDR2 sequences are LGHNA and YNFKEQ. The CDR3 consists of 17 residues. V dropped 1 base and J dropped 5; count of bases not matched to a gene: 6. The CDR3 sequence: CASSQVGTSGSHNEQFF. The CDR3 nucleotides read TGTGCCAGCAGCCAAGTTGGGACTAGCGGGTCCCACAATGAGCAGTTCTTC.

This clonotype was observed a handful of times. V usage is TRBV6-2 or TRBV6-3 and J usage is TRBJ2-1, with TRBD2 matching over 12 bases. CDR1 and CDR2 (germline): MNHEY, SVGEGT. V lost 6 bases to trimming and J lost 7 bases; unmatched junction nucleotides: 7. The CDR3 length is 15 residues. Here the CDR3 DNA reads TGTGCCAGCAGAGGCTCCGGGACTAGCGGGAATGAGCAGTTCTTC. This encodes CASRGSGTSGNEQFF.

The table lists this clonotype with many counts. The V gene is TRBV10-3, the J gene TRBJ2-1, with D unresolved. The V end was cut by 6 bases, the J end by 0 bases, with 15 bases between. This CDR3 is built from 16 residues. The germline V gene encodes CDR1 ENHRY and CDR2 SYGVKD. The chain's CDR3 is CAISPRSHSSYNEQFF. The CDR3 nucleotides are TGTGCCATCAGCCCCCGGAGTCATAGCTCCTACAATGAGCAGTTCTTC.

This clonotype was picked up a small number of times. The CDR3, as DNA: TGTGCCAGCAGCTTAGGCGGGGAGGTCCGAAATGAGCAGTTCTTC. Protein: CASSLGGEVRNEQFF. This rearrangement joins TRBV7-2 to TRBJ2-1, with D perhaps matching TRBD2 (6 bases). V was shortened by 1 base and J by 7 bases, with 14 bases between the two germline ends. Per germline, CDR1 SGHTA and CDR2 FQGNSA. The CDR3 is 15 amino acids.

The chain carries TRBV18 and TRBJ2-2; D uncertain. Germline V gene lookup returns CDR1 KGHSH and CDR2 LQKENI. V was clipped by 3 bases and J by 1 base, with 12 bases between them. The CDR3 totals 16 residues. Here the CDR3 DNA reads TGTGCCAGCTCACCGGAGAACCCGATGAACACCGGGGAGCTGTTTTTT. Translating it yields CASSPENPMNTGELFF.

This clonotype was recorded a few times. CDR3 nucleotides: TGTGCCAGTAGTTATGACAGGACCTACGAGCAGTACTTC. It translates to CASSYDRTYEQYF. The chain is built from TRBV19 and TRBJ2-7, with D perhaps matching TRBD1 (6 bases). This CDR3 is 13 amino acids long. CDR1 and CDR2 (germline): LNHDA, SQIVND (reference sequence). The V end lost 5 bases, the J end lost 2 bases, and 10 bases lay between the germline ends.

The V gene is TRBV14, the J gene TRBJ2-7; D unresolved. CDR1 is SGHDN, CDR2 FVKESK, per germline. Between the trimmed V and J ends, which lost 2 bases and 3 bases, there was a span of 8 bases. This CDR3 contains 13 residues. The CDR3 is CASSQISVYEQYF. The CDR3 region has the DNA TGTGCCAGCAGCCAAATAAGCGTCTACGAGCAGTACTTC.

The chain carries TRBV6-2 or TRBV6-3 and TRBJ1-5; D may be TRBD1 (5 bases). The CDR3 is made up of 13 amino acids. V lost 7 bases and J lost 4, with 11 bases in between. CDR1 MNHEY and CDR2 SVGEGT come from the germline V gene. CDR3 protein: CASKSGGNQPQHF. The CDR3 DNA follows: TGTGCCAGCAAATCCGGGGGTAATCAGCCCCAGCATTTT.

This clonotype was seen at least ten times. This chain connects TRBV28 to TRBJ1-2, with no clear D. The CDR3 covers 11 residues. The V end was cut by 3 bases, the J end by 3 bases, with 2 bases between. Germline-derived CDR1 and CDR2 are MDHEN and SYDVKM. This chain's CDR3 is CASSFDYGYTF. The CDR3 DNA sequence: TGTGCCAGCAGTTTTGACTATGGCTACACCTTC.

This clonotype was picked up a small number of times. The chain joins TRBV5-1 to TRBJ2-2; D possibly corresponds to TRBD1 (6 bases). CDR1 and CDR2 from the germline V gene are SGHRS and YFSETQ. The ends were cut back, 2 bases at V and 3 bases at J, with 11 bases in the middle. This CDR3 is built from 15 residues. The CDR3 protein is CASSFRQGYTGELFF. The CDR3 nucleotides read TGCGCCAGCAGCTTCAGGCAGGGGTACACCGGGGAGCTGTTTTTT.

This chain uses TRBV7-6 with TRBJ1-1; tentatively, D is TRBD1 (5 bases). The V and J ends lost 4 bases and 2 bases respectively, with 11 bases between them. This CDR3 contains 14 residues. Germline V gives CDR1 SGHVS, CDR2 FNYEAQ. The CDR3 DNA reads TGTGCCAGCAGCTACGGGACGGGAAACACTGAAGCTTTCTTT. Translation gives CASSYGTGNTEAFF.

The chain carries TRBV24-1 and TRBJ2-1; D may be TRBD2 (5 bases). Germline CDR1 and CDR2: KGHDR and SFDVKD. Trimming shortened V by 5 bases and J by 3 bases, and 25 bases separated the two germline ends. The CDR3 spans 19 residues. CDR3 coding DNA: TGTGCCACCAGTGGTCCAGCGAAGGGCGCTGGTCGGGGCTACAATGAGCAGTTCTTC. The encoded protein is CATSGPAKGAGRGYNEQFF.